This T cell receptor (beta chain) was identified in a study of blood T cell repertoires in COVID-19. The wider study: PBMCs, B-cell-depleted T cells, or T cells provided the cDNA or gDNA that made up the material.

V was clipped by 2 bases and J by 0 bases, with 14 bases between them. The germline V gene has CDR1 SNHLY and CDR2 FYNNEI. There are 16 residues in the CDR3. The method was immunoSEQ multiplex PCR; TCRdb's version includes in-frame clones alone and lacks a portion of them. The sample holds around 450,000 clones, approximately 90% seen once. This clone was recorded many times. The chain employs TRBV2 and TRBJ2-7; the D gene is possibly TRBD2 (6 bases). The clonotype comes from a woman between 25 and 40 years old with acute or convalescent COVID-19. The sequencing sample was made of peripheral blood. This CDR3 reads CASSEFSGVSSYEQYF. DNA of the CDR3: TGTGCCAGCAGTGAATTTTCGGGAGTAAGCTCCTACGAGCAGTACTTC.